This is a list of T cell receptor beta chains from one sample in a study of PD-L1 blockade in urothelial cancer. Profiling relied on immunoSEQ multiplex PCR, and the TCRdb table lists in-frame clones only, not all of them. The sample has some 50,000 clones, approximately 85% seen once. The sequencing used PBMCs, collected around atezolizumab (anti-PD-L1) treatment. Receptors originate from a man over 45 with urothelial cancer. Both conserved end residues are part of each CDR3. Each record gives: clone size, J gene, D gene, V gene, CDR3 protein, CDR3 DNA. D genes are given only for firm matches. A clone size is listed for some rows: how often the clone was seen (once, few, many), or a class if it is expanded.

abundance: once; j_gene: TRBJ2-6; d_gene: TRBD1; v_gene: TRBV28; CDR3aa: CASSLQGAGPNVLTF; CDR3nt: TGTGCCAGCAGTTTACAGGGGGCGGGGCCCAACGTCCTGACTTTC
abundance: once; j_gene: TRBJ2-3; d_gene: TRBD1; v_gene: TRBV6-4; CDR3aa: CASSPGTGGSDTQYF; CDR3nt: TGTGCCAGCAGCCCCGGGACAGGGGGGTCAGATACGCAGTATTTT
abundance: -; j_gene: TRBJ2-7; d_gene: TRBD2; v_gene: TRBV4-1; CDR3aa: CASSQGLAGAHMAYEQYF; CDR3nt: TGCGCCAGCAGCCAGGGACTAGCGGGAGCGCATATGGCCTACGAGCAGTACTTC
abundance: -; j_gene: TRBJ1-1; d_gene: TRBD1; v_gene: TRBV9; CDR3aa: CASSVGPGQGITEAFF; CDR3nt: TGTGCCAGCAGCGTCGGCCCGGGACAGGGGATCACTGAAGCTTTCTTT
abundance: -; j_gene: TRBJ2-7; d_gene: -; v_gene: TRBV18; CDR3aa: CASSGGRGVATKQYF; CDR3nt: TGTGCCAGCTCAGGGGGCAGGGGTGTGGCTACAAAGCAGTACTTC
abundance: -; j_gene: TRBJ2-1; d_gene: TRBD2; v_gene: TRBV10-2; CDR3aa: CASRQTGTSGEQFF; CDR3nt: TGCGCCAGCAGACAAACCGGGACTAGCGGTGAGCAGTTCTTC
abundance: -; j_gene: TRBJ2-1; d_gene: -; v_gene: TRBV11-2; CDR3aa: CASSLDGQEQFF; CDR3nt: TGTGCCAGCAGCTTAGATGGACAGGAGCAGTTCTTC
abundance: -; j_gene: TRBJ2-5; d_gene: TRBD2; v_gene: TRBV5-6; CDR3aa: CASSLRTSGSETQYF; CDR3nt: TGTGCCAGCAGCCTGAGGACTAGCGGGAGCGAGACCCAGTACTTC
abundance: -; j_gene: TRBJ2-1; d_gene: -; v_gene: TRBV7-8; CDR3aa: CASILGGEQFF; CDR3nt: TGTGCCAGCATCCTGGGGGGTGAGCAGTTCTTC
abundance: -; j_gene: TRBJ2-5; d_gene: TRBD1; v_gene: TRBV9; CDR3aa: CASSSPPGDSQETQYF; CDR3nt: TGTGCCAGCAGCTCCCCCCCTGGGGACAGTCAAGAGACCCAGTACTTC